These 27 T cell receptor beta chains were sequenced from one sample in a study of radiation and T cells in renal cell carcinoma. Time point meaning: baseline pretreatment blood. The treatment is: 15 Gy SBRT to primary tumor, nephrectomy 4 weeks later. Sequencing was performed with immunoSEQ multiplex PCR; in TCRdb, only in-frame clones are kept and a portion is missing. The repertoire consists of approximately 150,000 clones, with roughly 85% occurring once and the leading ten covering under 30%. This specimen consisted of blood, obtained from a patient whose treatment included radiotherapy and nephrectomy. The receptors come from a woman aged 50 to 60 with renal cell carcinoma.

V is TRBV9 and J is TRBJ2-2; D may be TRBD1 (7 bases). The CDR3 loop spans 15 amino acids. Germline-derived CDR1 and CDR2 are SGDLS and YYNGEE. V lost 0 bases, J lost 6 bases, and 12 bases lay in between. The CDR3 reads CASSVGQGGSGELFF. The CDR3 DNA reads as TGTGCCAGCAGCGTAGGACAGGGAGGTTCCGGGGAGCTGTTTTTT.

V usage is TRBV28 and J usage is TRBJ1-5; D uncertain. The ends were cut back, 8 bases at V and 12 bases at J, with 14 bases in the middle. Germline lookup yields CDR1 MDHEN and CDR2 SYDVKM. The CDR3 extends over 11 amino acids. This CDR3 reads CASLPGGHQHF. DNA of the CDR3: TGTGCCAGCCTACCCGGCGGTCACCAGCATTTT.

The V gene is TRBV27, the J gene TRBJ1-2, with a possible D match to TRBD1 (5 bases). This CDR3 region has 13 residues. V was pared by 3 bases and J by 2 bases, with 7 bases between. Germline V lookup: CDR1 MNHEY, CDR2 SMNVEV (reference sequence). CDR3 in DNA: TGTGCCAGCAGTTTGGAGGGGAACTATGGCTACACCTTC. Protein product: CASSLEGNYGYTF.

The rearrangement links TRBV28 to TRBJ2-7; 7 bases are a match to TRBD2. This CDR3 has 15 amino acids. Losses at the gene ends were 6 bases for V and 3 bases for J; bases not matched to a gene: 11. Per the germline V gene, CDR1 is MDHEN and CDR2 is SYDVKM. Here the CDR3 DNA reads TGTGCCAGCAGCCGAGGACTAGGGAAGAGCTACGAGCAGTACTTC. Protein product: CASSRGLGKSYEQYF.

The V and J genes are TRBV30 and TRBJ2-1, with D perhaps given as TRBD1 or TRBD2 (6 bases each). Germline V gene sequence: CDR1 GTSNPN, CDR2 SVGIG (reference sequence). The V end lost 0 bases, the J end lost 5 bases, and 8 bases lay between the germline ends. The CDR3 covers 13 residues. This CDR3 is CAWSVGGNNEQFF. The CDR3 coding sequence is TGTGCCTGGAGTGTAGGGGGGAACAATGAGCAGTTCTTC.

This sequence joins TRBV6-1 and TRBJ2-1; 7 nucleotides agree with TRBD2. Germline V gives CDR1 MNHNS, CDR2 SASEGT. This CDR3 has 14 residues. J was trimmed by 6 bases and V by 10 bases; bases with no gene match: 12. The CDR3 protein is CATSGGAGINEQFF. The CDR3 region has the DNA TGTGCCACCTCTGGAGGAGCGGGGATCAATGAGCAGTTCTTC.

The V gene is TRBV6-5, the J gene TRBJ2-7, with TRBD1 matching over 7 bases. The germline V gene encodes CDR1 MNHEY and CDR2 SVGAGI. CDR3 length equals 15 residues. V shed 2 bases and J 6 bases; nucleotides not matched to a gene: 10. The CDR3 loop reads CASSYDGDSSVEQYF. Written as DNA, the CDR3 is TGTGCCAGCAGTTACGACGGGGACAGTTCCGTCGAGCAGTACTTC.

The V gene is TRBV18, the J gene TRBJ1-4; no clear D. Germline assignment: CDR1 KGHSH and CDR2 LQKENI. The CDR3 totals 13 residues. The V and J ends lost 3 bases and 8 bases respectively, with 10 bases between them. The CDR3 DNA follows: TGTGCCAGCTCACCCTGGGGAAGCGAAAAACTGTTTTTT. Protein sequence: CASSPWGSEKLFF.

This sequence joins TRBV10-1 and TRBJ2-5, with D possibly matching TRBD1 (5 bases). Germline CDR1 and CDR2: WNHNN and SYGVQD (reference sequence). This CDR3 has 13 residues. V lost 1 base and J lost 7, with 10 bases in between. DNA for the CDR3: TGCGCCAGCAGTGAGTACAGGAAGGGGACCCAGTACTTC. Protein product: CASSEYRKGTQYF.

This chain uses TRBV4-1 with TRBJ2-7; D is possibly TRBD2 (5 bases). The V and J ends lost 0 bases and 2 bases respectively, with 14 bases between them. CDR3 length equals 16 residues. The germline gives CDR1 MGHRA, CDR2 YSYEKL. Written as DNA, the CDR3 is TGCGCCAGCAGCCAAGACGGGGTGGCACGCCCCTACGAGCAGTACTTC. It translates to CASSQDGVARPYEQYF.

The CDR3 bases are TGCGCCAGCTTTTGGACAGCGAACACCGGGGAGCTGTTTTTT. Translated: CASFWTANTGELFF. This chain uses TRBV5-1 with TRBJ2-2; a possible D gene is TRBD1 (6 bases). The V and J ends lost 7 bases and 0 bases respectively, with 10 bases between them. This CDR3 has 14 amino acids. Germline V gives CDR1 SGHRS, CDR2 YFSETQ.

V gene TRBV25-1 combines with J gene TRBJ1-5, with TRBD1 matching over 7 bases. CDR1 and CDR2 (germline): MGHDK, SYGVNS. The CDR3 is 14 amino acids. V trimming: 3 bases; J trimming: 4 bases; junction bases outside the gene matches: 3. The CDR3 nucleotides are TGTGCCAGCAGTGAGGGACAGCCTAATCAGCCCCAGCATTTT. Translated: CASSEGQPNQPQHF.

V gene TRBV7-2 combines with J gene TRBJ2-1, with 11 nucleotides matching TRBD2. Per germline, CDR1 SGHTA and CDR2 FQGNSA. V lost 7 bases and J lost 7; bases outside the gene matches: 9. The length of the CDR3 is 15 residues. CDR3 sequence (DNA): TGTGCCAGCAACCTGCTAGCGGGAGGTAGAAATGAGCAGTTCTTC. Translation: CASNLLAGGRNEQFF.

V and J are TRBV30 and TRBJ1-1; D is perhaps TRBD1 (5 bases). CDR3 length equals 13 residues. Germline assignment: CDR1 GTSNPN and CDR2 SVGIG (reference sequence). Trimming removed 2 bases from V and 5 bases from J, with 12 bases in between. The DNA for the CDR3 is TGTGCCTGGAGTAAGCAGGGTGGAACTGAAGCTTTCTTT. Its translation is CAWSKQGGTEAFF.

The table lists this clone with a count of one. The chain couples TRBV9 to TRBJ1-3; no reliable D call. The CDR3 sequence is 16 residues long. From germline, CDR1 is SGDLS and CDR2 YYNGEE. The V end lost 4 bases, the J end lost 1 base, and 15 bases lay between the germline ends. CDR3 sequence reads: CASSPSGSRSGNTIYF. The CDR3 DNA follows: TGTGCCAGCAGCCCTAGTGGATCGCGGTCTGGAAACACCATATATTTT.

The CDR3 bases are TGTGCCAGCAGCTCCCGGACAGGGAAGGGGGAAGTCAATCAGCCCCAGCATTTT. Protein: CASSSRTGKGEVNQPQHF. The chain recombines TRBV7-9 with TRBJ1-5; TRBD1 agrees at 8 bases. Trimming at V came to 4 bases and at J to 3 bases, leaving 14 bases not matched to a gene. Germline V gene lookup returns CDR1 SEHNR and CDR2 FQNEAQ (reference sequence). The CDR3 spans 18 residues.

J is TRBJ2-7 and V is TRBV7-2; D may correspond to TRBD1 or TRBD2 (5 bases each). The CDR3 length is 12 residues. The germline CDR1 and CDR2 sequences are SGHTA and FQGNSA. The V gene lost 5 bases and the J gene lost 6 bases, with 11 bases spanning the gap. The CDR3 sequence: CASSRGVSEQYF. In DNA form, the CDR3 reads TGTGCCAGCAGCCGAGGGGTCTCCGAGCAGTACTTC.

The chain employs TRBV6-6 and TRBJ2-2; 9 bases line up with TRBD2. The junction had 6 bases not matched to a gene; V was cut back by 5 bases and J by 5 bases. This CDR3 spans 15 amino acids. Per germline, CDR1 MNHNY and CDR2 SVGAGI (reference sequence). CDR3 sequence (DNA): TGTGCCAGCAGTCGTAGCGGGAGAGGGACCGGGGAGCTGTTTTTT. Protein product: CASSRSGRGTGELFF.

The gene calls are TRBV4-1 and TRBJ1-5, with a possible D match to TRBD1 (6 bases). This CDR3 is 14 amino acids long. Germline V gene sequence: CDR1 MGHRA, CDR2 YSYEKL. V lost 0 bases and J lost 7, with 10 bases in between. The CDR3 sequence: CASSQDSGGQPQHF. CDR3 DNA sequence: TGCGCCAGCAGCCAAGATTCGGGGGGCCAGCCCCAGCATTTT.

J is TRBJ2-1 and V is TRBV30; 9 nucleotides match TRBD2. CDR3 size: 14 residues. Trimming removed 1 base from V and 3 bases from J; junction bases left unmatched: 1. In germline, CDR1 is GTSNPN, CDR2 SVGIG (reference sequence). The CDR3: CAWSGSGGYNEQFF. As DNA, the CDR3 is TGTGCCTGGAGTGGTAGCGGGGGCTACAATGAGCAGTTCTTC.

As DNA, the CDR3 is TGCGCCAGCAGCTGGGCGGGGCTAGCGGACCCAAATGAGCAGTTCTTC. Translating it yields CASSWAGLADPNEQFF. V is TRBV5-1 and J is TRBJ2-1; 7 bases are shared with TRBD2. J was trimmed by 7 bases and V by 3 bases; bases with no gene match: 13. The CDR3 is 16 amino acids. CDR1 and CDR2 from the germline V gene are SGHRS and YFSETQ.

This rearrangement joins TRBV19 to TRBJ2-7; TRBD2 might be the D (5 bases). V was clipped by 1 base and J by 5 bases, with 15 bases between them. The CDR3 extends over 15 amino acids. The germline V gene encodes CDR1 LNHDA and CDR2 SQIVND (reference sequence). DNA for the CDR3: TGTGCCAGTAGTATAGGGATCTCTAGCATGCACGAGCAGTACTTC. This encodes CASSIGISSMHEQYF.

As concerns this clone: Distinct nucleotide sequences in the sample also encode this CDR3. J is TRBJ1-2 and V is TRBV6-1; the D is unclear. From germline, CDR1 is MNHNS and CDR2 SASEGT. The germline V and J ends were trimmed by 6 bases and 4 bases, with 9 bases remaining between them. This CDR3 is built from 12 residues. The CDR3 loop reads CASRDRPYGYTF. CDR3 DNA: TGTGCCAGCAGGGACCGCCCCTATGGCTACACCTTC.

This chain links TRBV5-1 with TRBJ1-3; D is possibly TRBD1 (5 bases). Germline CDR1 is SGHRS and CDR2 is YFSETQ. The CDR3 spans 15 residues. Trimming pared 4 bases from V and 0 bases from J, leaving 11 bases between. As DNA, the CDR3 is TGCGCCAGCAGCCTGGACACTCTCTCTGGAAACACCATATATTTT. Translation: CASSLDTLSGNTIYF.

This clone appeared once. This rearrangement joins TRBV5-1 to TRBJ2-2, with TRBD1 matching over 7 bases. CDR1 is SGHRS, CDR2 YFSETQ, per germline. The CDR3 sequence is 16 residues long. Unmatched junction bases numbered 9, after V lost 3 bases and J lost 4 bases. CDR3 DNA sequence: TGCGCCAGCAGCTGGCGGACAGGCGGAAGCACCGGGGAGCTGTTTTTT. As protein: CASSWRTGGSTGELFF.

The CDR3 region is CAWERGEETQYF. The CDR3 DNA reads TGTGCCTGGGAGAGAGGGGAGGAGACCCAGTACTTC. The chain combines TRBV30 with TRBJ2-5; D tentatively reads TRBD1 or TRBD2 (5 bases each). Trimming took off 5 bases at V and 5 bases at J, with 12 bases between the two ends. CDR3 length equals 12 residues. CDR1 is GTSNPN and CDR2 is SVGIG in the germline V gene (reference sequence).

CDR3 bases: TGCAGCGTGGTAGCGGGGGGACACTATAACAATGAGCAGTTCTTC. Protein sequence: CSVVAGGHYNNEQFF. The chain links TRBV29-1 to TRBJ2-1; the match to TRBD2 covers 10 bases. The CDR3 runs 15 residues. V was pared by 6 bases and J by 5 bases, with 10 bases of the junction left unmatched. Per germline, CDR1 SQVTM and CDR2 ANQGSEA.